Listed below are T cell receptor beta chains from one sample, sequenced in a study of CD8+ T cells in alopecia areata. Profiling relied on immunoSEQ multiplex PCR, and the TCRdb table lists in-frame clones only, not all of them. The data show 65,000 to 70,000 clones, roughly 60% seen once. The sequencing used CD8+ T cells sorted from blood, collected at week 0. The origin of the receptors is a human donor with alopecia areata. Both conserved end residues are part of each CDR3. D genes are given only for firm matches. The size entry is marked missing in some rows and otherwise reads once, few, many or a size class.

size: -; J: TRBJ2-3; V: TRBV4-3; D: TRBD1; DNA: TGCGCCAGCAGCCAAGAAAGACAGGGAGCCACAGATACGCAGTATTTT; CDR3: CASSQERQGATDTQYF
size: -; J: TRBJ2-7; V: TRBV6-6; D: -; DNA: TGTGCCAGCAGCATGGGTTTAGGATACGAGCAGTACTTC; CDR3: CASSMGLGYEQYF
size: -; J: TRBJ1-5; V: TRBV4-1; D: -; DNA: TGCGCCAGCAGCCAAGTCGTGGATAGCAATCAGCCCCAGCATTTT; CDR3: CASSQVVDSNQPQHF
size: -; J: TRBJ2-5; V: TRBV6-5; D: -; DNA: TGTGCCAGCAGTCGCGGACAGACCCAGTACTTC; CDR3: CASSRGQTQYF
size: -; J: TRBJ2-3; V: TRBV30; D: -; DNA: TGTGCCTGGAGCCTACAGGGTCCAGGGCAGTATTTT; CDR3: CAWSLQGPGQYF
size: few; J: TRBJ2-7; V: TRBV14; D: TRBD2; DNA: TGTGCCAGCAGCCCGGGGACTAGCTTGTCCTACGAGCAGTACTTC; CDR3: CASSPGTSLSYEQYF
size: few; J: TRBJ1-2; V: TRBV9; D: TRBD1; DNA: TGTGCCAGCAGCGTACCCCGGACAGGGAAGGAATATGGCTACACCTTC; CDR3: CASSVPRTGKEYGYTF
size: -; J: TRBJ2-7; V: TRBV27; D: -; DNA: TGTGCCAGCAGGGAGGGGGGACCGACCGAGCAGTACTTC; CDR3: CASREGGPTEQYF
size: once; J: TRBJ2-7; V: TRBV29-1; D: -; DNA: TGCAGCGTTGAAGGGGACAGCGGGTACGAGCAGTACTTC; CDR3: CSVEGDSGYEQYF
size: -; J: TRBJ2-7; V: TRBV30; D: -; DNA: TGTGCCTGGAGTGTACTAAAATACGAGCAGTACTTC; CDR3: CAWSVLKYEQYF
size: few; J: TRBJ2-2; V: TRBV29-1; D: -; DNA: TGCAGCGTTGAAGGAGGAAACACCGGGGAGCTGTTTTTT; CDR3: CSVEGGNTGELFF
size: -; J: TRBJ2-1; V: TRBV4-3; D: -; DNA: TGCGCCAGCAGCCCTAAGGGAACCAATGAGCAGTTCTTC; CDR3: CASSPKGTNEQFF
size: few; J: TRBJ2-7; V: TRBV29-1; D: -; DNA: TGCAGCGTTGTCACCGGGAGCGCCTACGAGCAGTACTTC; CDR3: CSVVTGSAYEQYF
size: -; J: TRBJ2-3; V: TRBV28; D: TRBD1; DNA: TGTGCCAGCAGTCGGGACAGGGGGCGCACAGATACGCAGTATTTT; CDR3: CASSRDRGRTDTQYF
size: -; J: TRBJ2-1; V: TRBV27; D: -; DNA: TGTGCCAGCAGTCCTAGACCTGATGGTGAGCAGTTCTTC; CDR3: CASSPRPDGEQFF
size: -; J: TRBJ2-1; V: TRBV30; D: -; DNA: TGTGCCTGGACTCTTGGGGGGCCCCACAATGAGCAGTTCTTC; CDR3: CAWTLGGPHNEQFF
size: -; J: TRBJ2-1; V: TRBV6-1; D: TRBD2; DNA: TGTGCCAGCAGTGACTCGCGCGGGGGGTACAATGAGCAGTTCTTC; CDR3: CASSDSRGGYNEQFF
size: -; J: TRBJ2-3; V: TRBV11-3; D: -; DNA: TGTGCCAGCAGCTCCCCCGGCTCAGATACGCAGTATTTT; CDR3: CASSSPGSDTQYF
size: -; J: TRBJ1-2; V: TRBV7-3; D: TRBD1; DNA: TGTGCCAGCAGCTTAGGAACAGGGGCAAACTATGGCTACACCTTC; CDR3: CASSLGTGANYGYTF
size: -; J: TRBJ1-2; V: TRBV14; D: -; DNA: TGTGCCAGCAGCCAAGTGACTGGGGATGGCTACACCTTC; CDR3: CASSQVTGDGYTF
size: few; J: TRBJ2-4; V: TRBV5-1; D: -; DNA: TGCGCCAGCAGATCCACCCATGACGGGGGTCTGGCCAAAAACATTCAGTACTTC; CDR3: CASRSTHDGGLAKNIQYF
size: -; J: TRBJ2-3; V: TRBV29-1; D: TRBD1; DNA: TGCAGCATACCAGGGGAGGGGACAGGGTTCACAGATACGCAGTATTTT; CDR3: CSIPGEGTGFTDTQYF
size: -; J: TRBJ1-1; V: TRBV5-1; D: -; DNA: TGCGCCAGCAGCGCCGAGGAGGGGCACTACTTGAACACTGAAGCTTTCTTT; CDR3: CASSAEEGHYLNTEAFF
size: few; J: TRBJ2-1; V: TRBV30; D: -; DNA: TGTGCCTGGAGTTCAGGGGTAGGGAATGAGCAGTTCTTC; CDR3: CAWSSGVGNEQFF